This passage covers 7 T cell receptor beta chains from one sample sequenced in a study of identical twins. TCRdb fed the 5' RACE reads into MiXCR, producing one record per CDR3 protein. There are approximately 240,000 distinct CDR3 sequences in the sample; more than 12% occur only once, and 8.8% lies in the top ten. The sequenced material came from memory (CD45RO+) T cells sorted from blood. The origin of the receptors is a woman under 30 in good health.

The chain recombines TRBV12-3 or TRBV12-4 with TRBJ1-1; D remains unclear. Trimming shortened V by 2 bases and J by 6 bases, and 10 bases separated the two germline ends. CDR3 length: 13 amino acids. The CDR3 sequence: CASSLHGTPEAFF. Here the CDR3 DNA reads TGTGCCAGCAGTTTACACGGCACACCTGAAGCTTTCTTT.

For the CDR3, the DNA is TGTGCCAGCAGTTACCGGACTAGCGGGGTGAGCCGGGGACAGTTCTTC. Its translation is CASSYRTSGVSRGQFF. The chain is built from TRBV6-5 and TRBJ2-1; TRBD2 aligns across 12 bases. Germline V gives CDR1 MNHEY, CDR2 SVGAGI. The CDR3 spans 16 residues. The V gene end was trimmed by 2 bases and the J gene end by 13 bases; junction bases not matched to a gene: 12.

This clonotype appeared a few times. The rearrangement joins TRBV7-6 to TRBJ2-3; the match to TRBD1 covers 7 bases. Germline V gives CDR1 SGHVS, CDR2 FNYEAQ. V lost 1 base to trimming and J lost 6 bases; unmatched junction nucleotides: 7. There are 15 residues in the CDR3. This CDR3 reads CASSLGGGHLDTQYF. For the CDR3, the DNA is TGTGCCAGCAGCTTAGGAGGGGGCCATTTGGATACGCAGTATTTT. The full variable domain, its missing parts supplied by reference TRBV7-6 and TRBJ2-3, is GAGVSQSPRYKVTKRGQDVALRCDPISGHVSLYWYRQALGQGPEFLTYFNYEAQQDKSGLPNDRFSAERPEGSISTLTIQRTEQRDSAMYRCASSLGGGHLDTQYFGPGTRLTVL.

In DNA form, the CDR3 reads TGCGCCAGCAGCCTTCTGCCGCGGACAGCGAACACCGGGGAGCTGTTTTTT. It encodes CASSLLPRTANTGELFF. The chain uses TRBV5-1 and TRBJ2-2, with a possible D match to TRBD1 (6 bases). The V end lost 4 bases, the J end lost 0 bases, and 16 bases lay between the germline ends. This CDR3 is built from 17 residues. Germline V gene data show CDR1 as SGHRS and CDR2 as YFSETQ.

In this sample, this clonotype turned up a few times. The chain links TRBV24-1 to TRBJ2-3; D is possibly TRBD1 (6 bases). Trimming removed 3 bases at V and 4 bases at J, with 19 bases between. Looked up from germline, CDR1 is KGHDR and CDR2 is SFDVKD. This CDR3 comprises 17 residues. CDR3: CATSDAKWGPLADTQYF. In DNA form, the CDR3 reads TGTGCCACCAGTGATGCGAAGTGGGGGCCGCTCGCAGATACGCAGTATTTT.

V and J are TRBV20-1 and TRBJ2-1; 8 bases agree with TRBD2. The V gene end was trimmed by 3 bases and the J gene end by 5 bases; junction bases not matched to a gene: 6. Germline CDR1 DFQATT, CDR2 SNEGSKA (reference sequence). The CDR3 is 14 amino acids. CDR3 sequence (DNA): TGCAGTGCTAGTACCGGGACTAGAAACAATGAGCAGTTCTTC. Translating gives CSASTGTRNNEQFF.

Regarding this clonotype: The germline gene is not matched at one end of the junction; a read error may be the cause. This chain connects TRBV6-2 or TRBV6-3 to TRBJ2-3; 8 nucleotides align to TRBD1. Germline V gene data show CDR1 as MNHEY and CDR2 as SVGEGT. This CDR3 contains 19 residues. Here the CDR3 DNA reads TGTGCCAGCACTTACTCCGGGACAGGCGCAACTCGACTAAAAGATACGCAGTATTTT. Its translation is CASTYSGTGATRLKDTQYF.